Presented here are 14 T cell receptor beta chains from one specimen sequenced in a study of blood T cells in healthy people across ages. Then a second PCR, running roughly 7 to 11 cycles, was carried out with a sample-barcoded 5' primer and a J-beta primer mix. One entry per CDR3 protein, called by TCRdb with MiXCR from the 5' RACE reads. The profile shows about 1.1 million distinct CDR3 sequences, 35% to 45% of them singletons. Sequencing used blood. These receptors were taken from a man aged 18 to 29 in good health.

This clonotype was detected a few times. The V and J genes are TRBV27 and TRBJ2-3; 11 nucleotides align to TRBD2. The CDR3 has 14 amino acids. Unmatched junction bases numbered 9, after V lost 8 bases and J lost 8 bases. The germline V gene has CDR1 MNHEY and CDR2 SMNVEV (reference sequence). CDR3 sequence (DNA): TGTGCCAGCCTTGGTCGACTAGCGGGGAGTACGCAGTATTTT. It translates to CASLGRLAGSTQYF.

The chain links TRBV20-1 to TRBJ2-3; TRBD2 agrees at 8 bases. The CDR3 extends over 14 amino acids. With V trimmed by 6 bases and J by 2 bases, 7 bases remained unmatched. Germline assignment: CDR1 DFQATT and CDR2 SNEGSKA (reference sequence). The CDR3 nucleotides read TGCAGTGCCCGGGGGGGCCTAATCACAGATACGCAGTATTTT. It translates to CSARGGLITDTQYF.

This chain uses TRBV6-6 with TRBJ1-3; a weak D match, TRBD1 (6 bases). This CDR3 is 15 amino acids long. CDR1 MNHNY and CDR2 SVGAGI come from the germline V gene (reference sequence). The V gene lost 6 bases and the J gene lost 0 bases, with 12 bases spanning the gap. CDR3 DNA: TGTGCCAGCAGGGGCACAGGGACCTCTGGAAACACCATATATTTT. The encoded protein is CASRGTGTSGNTIYF.

This sequence joins TRBV20-1 and TRBJ1-5, with 7 bases aligning to TRBD1. The CDR3 runs 15 residues. V shed 6 bases and J 2 bases; nucleotides not matched to a gene: 10. Germline CDR1 and CDR2: DFQATT and SNEGSKA (reference sequence). The CDR3 DNA reads as TGCAGTGCCTACAGGGGAGGTAATCGCAATCAGCCCCAGCATTTT. This gives the protein CSAYRGGNRNQPQHF.

A few counts support this clonotype. V usage is TRBV10-3 and J usage is TRBJ2-7; 14 bases fit TRBD2. Trimming at V came to 3 bases and at J to 3 bases, leaving 4 bases not matched to a gene. Germline CDR1 ENHRY, CDR2 SYGVKD. This CDR3 comprises 16 residues. In DNA, the CDR3 is TGTGCCATCAGTGAAGGACTAGCGGGGGGACACTACGAGCAGTACTTC. The encoded protein is CAISEGLAGGHYEQYF.

This sequence joins TRBV27 and TRBJ2-4; D unclear. The DNA end is a closer match to TRBJ2-7, so the J assignment may be wrong. Germline V gives CDR1 MNHEY, CDR2 SMNVEV (reference sequence). This CDR3 is 11 amino acids long. The CDR3 region is CAIVGSYEQYF. In DNA, the CDR3 is TGTGCCATAGTGGGCTCCTACGAGCAGTACTTC.

This clonotype has more than one count but fewer than ten. V and J are TRBV9 and TRBJ2-3, with TRBD2 as a possible D gene (6 bases). The CDR3 extends over 16 amino acids. Trimming removed 0 bases at V and 0 bases at J, with 11 bases between. CDR1 is SGDLS, CDR2 YYNGEE, per germline. CDR3 amino acids: CASSVDGGESTDTQYF. The CDR3 region has the DNA TGTGCCAGCAGCGTAGATGGCGGGGAGAGCACAGATACGCAGTATTTT.

There are a few counts of this clonotype. The rearrangement joins TRBV27 to TRBJ2-1, with D perhaps given as TRBD1 or TRBD2 (5 bases each). This CDR3 contains 15 residues. Trimming cost V 5 bases and J 4 bases, with 15 bases left between them. In germline, CDR1 is MNHEY, CDR2 SMNVEV (reference sequence). In DNA, the CDR3 is TGTGCCAGCAGTGACGGGGACGGATTTTACAATGAGCAGTTCTTC. This codes for CASSDGDGFYNEQFF.

The chain is built from TRBV12-3 or TRBV12-4 and TRBJ1-4; D call uncertain. The CDR3 spans 12 residues. Trimming took 4 bases from V and 9 from J, leaving 9 bases between them. The CDR3 sequence: CASSSTSKKLFF. CDR3 sequence (DNA): TGTGCCAGCAGTTCTACTAGTAAAAAACTGTTTTTT.

This clonotype has more than one count but fewer than ten. The chain is built from TRBV4-2 and TRBJ2-3; perhaps TRBD2 as D (6 bases). Germline values: CDR1 LGHNA, CDR2 YNFKEQ. This CDR3 spans 16 amino acids. The ends were cut back, 0 bases at V and 2 bases at J, with 12 bases in the middle. The CDR3 protein is CASSQEGGVNTDTQYF. CDR3 nucleotide sequence: TGTGCCAGCAGCCAAGAGGGGGGAGTTAACACAGATACGCAGTATTTT.

This clonotype has a handful of counts. The genes are TRBV29-1 and TRBJ2-3, with TRBD2 as a possible D gene (6 bases). The germline V gene encodes CDR1 SQVTM and CDR2 ANQGSEA. The CDR3 totals 11 residues. Trimming left V 7 bases short and J 2 bases short, with 7 bases between. The CDR3 reads CSAGDTDTQYF. CDR3 in DNA: TGCAGCGCGGGGGACACAGATACGCAGTATTTT.

About this clonotype itself: Its ends do not fully match the called genes, so a read error is possible. The chain couples TRBV5-1 to TRBJ1-6, with D possibly being TRBD1 (5 bases). Germline values: CDR1 SGHRS, CDR2 YFSETQ. CDR3 size: 14 residues. CDR3 sequence reads: CASSSGTDNSPPHF. The DNA for the CDR3 is TGCGCCAGCAGCTCTGGGACGGATAATTCACCCCCCCACTTT.

V gene TRBV29-1 combines with J gene TRBJ1-2, with 10 positions matching TRBD1. V shed 5 bases and J 6 bases; nucleotides not matched to a gene: 3. Germline V lookup: CDR1 SQVTM, CDR2 ANQGSEA. This CDR3 comprises 12 residues. CDR3 protein: CSVRDRGNGYTF. The CDR3 coding sequence is TGCAGCGTTAGGGACAGGGGAAATGGCTACACCTTC.

The gene calls are TRBV15 and TRBJ2-3; 8 positions agree with TRBD2. The CDR3 has 15 residues. The germline V gene has CDR1 LNHNV and CDR2 YYDKDF (reference sequence). V trimming: 2 bases; J trimming: 1 base; junction bases outside the gene matches: 2. The CDR3 sequence is CATSRKTSGTDTQYF. The CDR3 DNA is TGTGCCACCAGCAGAAAGACTAGCGGCACAGATACGCAGTATTTT. Supplemented by reference TRBV15 and TRBJ2-3, the full variable domain reads DAMVIQNPRYQVTQFGKPVTLSCSQTLNHNVMYWYQQKSSQAPKLLFHYYDKDFNNEADTPDNFQSRRPNTSFCFLDIRSPGLGDTAMYLCATSRKTSGTDTQYFGPGTRLTVL.